These T cell receptor beta chains were read from a single sample in a study of regulatory and conventional T cells in RAG deficiency. Method: immunoSEQ multiplex PCR; TCRdb's copy keeps in-frame clones and lacks some. The sample has about 30,000 clones, just under 90% seen once. This same sample was also taken into another study, of regulatory T cells.

Sequenced sample: CD8+ T cells sorted from blood. The receptors originated from a human donor in good health. Each CDR3 is given with its conserved first and last residue. Fields, in order: J gene, V gene, D gene, clone size, CDR3 DNA, CDR3 protein. A D gene is named only where the DNA matches it firmly. The size entry is marked missing in some rows and otherwise reads once, few, many or a size class.

>TRBJ2-3|TRBV28|TRBD2|-
TGTGCCAGCAGGTCAGACCTGGCTAGCGGGGGAGATACGCAGTATTTT
CASRSDLASGGDTQYF
>TRBJ2-1|TRBV30|-|once
TGTGCCTGGAGTGTAGGTCCTTACAATGAGCAGTTCTTC
CAWSVGPYNEQFF
>TRBJ2-7|TRBV7-8|-|-
TGTGCCAGCAGCCTAGAGGACTTAGGCTACGAGCAGTACTTC
CASSLEDLGYEQYF
>TRBJ2-5|TRBV7-8|TRBD1|-
TGTGCCAGCAGCTTGGGACAGGGCTCTTCGGGGACCCAGTACTTC
CASSLGQGSSGTQYF
>TRBJ2-5|TRBV6-4|-|-
TGTGCCAGCAGTGAGGATGTGAGGGGAGAGACCCAGTACTTC
CASSEDVRGETQYF
>TRBJ2-1|TRBV9|-|-
TGTGCCAGCAGCGTAGAGGGAGCCTCCTACAATGAGCAGTTCTTC
CASSVEGASYNEQFF
>TRBJ1-5|TRBV6-6|TRBD1|-
TGTGCCAGCAGTGGGACAGATTTCCAGCCCCAGCATTTT
CASSGTDFQPQHF
>TRBJ2-7|TRBV7-3|TRBD2|-
TGTGCCAGCAGCTTACGGGCTAGCGGATTTTACGAGCAGTACTTC
CASSLRASGFYEQYF
>TRBJ2-2|TRBV6-5|-|-
TGTGCCAGCAGTCAGAGACAGACCGGGGAGCTGTTTTTT
CASSQRQTGELFF
>TRBJ2-1|TRBV27|-|-
TGTGCCAGCAGTTTAGATTGGGTGGAGTCCTCCTACAATGAGCAGTTCTTC
CASSLDWVESSYNEQFF
>TRBJ2-2|TRBV6-5|-|once
TGTGCCAGCAGTTACAGAGGGAACACCGGGGAGCTGTTTTTT
CASSYRGNTGELFF
>TRBJ2-1|TRBV6-4|TRBD2|-
TGTGCCAGCAGTTCGACTAGCGGGGCAGATTACAATGAGCAGTTCTTC
CASSSTSGADYNEQFF
>TRBJ1-1|TRBV5-8|-|-
TGTGCCAGCAGCATTGAGGGGGGTTCGAGTGAAGCTTTCTTT
CASSIEGGSSEAFF
>TRBJ2-3|TRBV19|TRBD1|-
TGTGCCAGTAGCGGACAGGGGTTCACAGATACGCAGTATTTT
CASSGQGFTDTQYF
>TRBJ2-2|TRBV19|-|-
TGTGCCAGTAGTCCCTACACGAACACCGGGGAGCTGTTTTTT
CASSPYTNTGELFF
>TRBJ1-2|TRBV27|TRBD1|-
TGTGCCAGCAGAACCGGGACAGGGGGTTATGGCTACACCTTC
CASRTGTGGYGYTF
>TRBJ1-1|TRBV30|TRBD1|-
TGTGCCTGGACCATGGACAGGGGGCCTGAAGCTTTCTTT
CAWTMDRGPEAFF
>TRBJ2-1|TRBV4-1|TRBD2|-
TGCGCCAGCAGCCAAGATACTAGCGGGCCGTACAATGAGCAGTTCTTC
CASSQDTSGPYNEQFF
>TRBJ1-6|TRBV9|-|-
TGTGCCAGCAGCGTACACAGGGTAGGCGATTCACCCCTCCACTTT
CASSVHRVGDSPLHF
>TRBJ1-1|TRBV7-9|-|once
TGTGCCAGCAGCCGGGGGGAGTACACTGAAGCTTTCTTT
CASSRGEYTEAFF
>TRBJ2-3|TRBV7-3|-|-
TGTGCCAGCAGCTCGACTTGGGATACGCAGTATTTT
CASSSTWDTQYF
>TRBJ1-5|TRBV5-8|-|-
TGTGCCAGCAGCTTGGGGGGGTTGGGACAGCCCCAGCATTTT
CASSLGGLGQPQHF
>TRBJ1-1|TRBV11-2|-|-
TGTGCCAGCAGCTACGAGAAGGCTGAAGCTTTCTTT
CASSYEKAEAFF
>TRBJ1-1|TRBV4-2|-|-
TGTGCCAGCAGCCTATCTAAGGCTGAAGCTTTCTTT
CASSLSKAEAFF
>TRBJ2-3|TRBV6-5|TRBD2|-
TGTGCCAGCAGCTGGGGGGGGGAAGCAGATACGCAGTATTTT
CASSWGGEADTQYF
>TRBJ2-3|TRBV4-1|-|-
TGCGCCAGCAGCCAAGAGGGAGGAGATACGCAGTATTTT
CASSQEGGDTQYF
>TRBJ2-7|TRBV6-1|-|-
TGTGCCAGCAGTGAAGGACAGGTCTACGAGCAGTACTTC
CASSEGQVYEQYF
>TRBJ2-3|TRBV7-9|-|-
TGTGCCAGCACGGGCGGGGGCAAGGCAGATACGCAGTATTTT
CASTGGGKADTQYF
>TRBJ2-3|TRBV27|TRBD2|-
TGTGCCAGCAGTTTATCGGGAGCGGGGGGGCATAGAGATACGCAGTATTTT
CASSLSGAGGHRDTQYF
>TRBJ1-5|TRBV30|-|once
TGTGCCTGGGCTTTGTATAGCAATCAGCCCCAGCATTTT
CAWALYSNQPQHF
>TRBJ2-7|TRBV5-4|TRBD1|-
TGTGCCAGCAGCCCCGGGACAGGCCTCGACTCCTACGAGCAGTACTTC
CASSPGTGLDSYEQYF
>TRBJ2-7|TRBV11-2|-|-
TGTGCCAGCAGCTCCGAGCTGAGGAACGAGCAGTACTTC
CASSSELRNEQYF
>TRBJ1-5|TRBV19|-|-
TGTGCCAGTACTAATTTTGGGGGGGAGGTGGCCCAGCATTTT
CASTNFGGEVAQHF
>TRBJ1-1|TRBV6-6|TRBD1|-
TGTGCCAGCAGTGGACAGGGTCGGGAGGAAGCTTTCTTT
CASSGQGREEAFF
>TRBJ1-4|TRBV6-4|-|-
TGTGCCAGCAGGCCGGACAGCTTTAATGAAAAACTGTTTTTT
CASRPDSFNEKLFF
>TRBJ2-7|TRBV5-1|TRBD1|-
TGCGCCAGCAGCTTTGTACCGGGACAGCAGTACGAGCAGTACTTC
CASSFVPGQQYEQYF
>TRBJ2-7|TRBV11-2|-|-
TGTGCCAGCAGCTTCTACGACGCCTCCTACGAGCAGTACTTC
CASSFYDASYEQYF
>TRBJ2-1|TRBV9|-|-
TGTGCCAGCAGCGTAGAGCTCTTCGACGGTGAGCAGTTCTTC
CASSVELFDGEQFF
>TRBJ2-2|TRBV30|TRBD2|-
TGTGCCTGGAGTGTTGAAGCGGGAGTTACCGGGGAGCTGTTTTTT
CAWSVEAGVTGELFF
>TRBJ2-1|TRBV7-9|-|-
TGTGCCAGCAGTTCCCCGGGGGTACTCGATGAGCAGTTCTTC
CASSSPGVLDEQFF
>TRBJ1-3|TRBV15|-|few
TGTGCCACCAGCAGGGAAGCGGACGGATATTCCGACACCATATATTTT
CATSREADGYSDTIYF
>TRBJ1-5|TRBV27|-|-
TGTGCCAGCAGTTACCACAGGGAAGGTCAGCCCCAGCATTTT
CASSYHREGQPQHF
>TRBJ1-6|TRBV6-1|TRBD1|-
TGTGCCAGCAGTGAGTGGACAGGGTGGAATTCACCCCTCCACTTT
CASSEWTGWNSPLHF
>TRBJ1-1|TRBV7-3|-|once
TGTGCCAGCAGCTTAATTCGGAGGGGGAACACTGAAGCTTTCTTT
CASSLIRRGNTEAFF
>TRBJ1-1|TRBV18|-|-
TGTGCCAGCTCCGAAGGAGTAACTGAAGCTTTCTTT
CASSEGVTEAFF
>TRBJ1-1|TRBV5-4|TRBD1|-
TGTGCCAGCAGCTTACCTACAGGGGGGTGGAACACTGAAGCTTTCTTT
CASSLPTGGWNTEAFF
>TRBJ2-7|TRBV7-9|-|-
TGTGCCAGCAGCTTAGGGGAAGGGCTGATAGGAGAGCAGTACTTC
CASSLGEGLIGEQYF
>TRBJ2-1|TRBV12-5|TRBD1|few
TGTGCTAGTGGTTGGTCAAGGACAGGGGTGGTCGGTGAGCAGTTCTTC
CASGWSRTGVVGEQFF
>TRBJ2-1|TRBV29-1|-|-
TGCAGCGTTGAATCCCCCGAGAAGGGGTACAATGAGCAGTTCTTC
CSVESPEKGYNEQFF
>TRBJ1-4|TRBV7-9|-|-
TGTGCCAGCAGCCTCACCTTCGGACCCGTAAATGAAGAACTGCTTTTT
CASSLTFGPVNEELLF
>TRBJ2-5|TRBV18|TRBD1|-
TGTGCCAGCTCATCCGGACAGGGAGAAGAGACCCAGTACTTC
CASSSGQGEETQYF
>TRBJ2-7|TRBV6-1|-|-
TGTGCCAGCAGTGAAGACGCCCCGGGCAGCTCCTACGAGCAGTACTTC
CASSEDAPGSSYEQYF
>TRBJ2-4|TRBV7-9|-|once
TGTGCCAGCAGCTTATATGTTACAGGGCCGGCCAAAAACATTCAGTACTTC
CASSLYVTGPAKNIQYF